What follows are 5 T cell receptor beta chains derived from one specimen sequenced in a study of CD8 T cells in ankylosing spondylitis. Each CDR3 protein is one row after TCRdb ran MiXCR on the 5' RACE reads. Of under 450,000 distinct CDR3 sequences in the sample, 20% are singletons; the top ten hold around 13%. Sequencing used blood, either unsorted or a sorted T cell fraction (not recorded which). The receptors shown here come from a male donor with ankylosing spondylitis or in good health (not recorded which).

The DNA for the CDR3 is TGTGCCAGCAGAGCTAGCGGAACCTACGAGCAGTACTTC. Translating it yields CASRASGTYEQYF. J is TRBJ2-7 and V is TRBV6-4; 7 bases are a match to TRBD2. The ends lost 6 bases at V and 2 bases at J; junction bases unmatched: 4. CDR1 and CDR2 (germline): MRHNA, SNTAGT. CDR3 length: 13 amino acids.

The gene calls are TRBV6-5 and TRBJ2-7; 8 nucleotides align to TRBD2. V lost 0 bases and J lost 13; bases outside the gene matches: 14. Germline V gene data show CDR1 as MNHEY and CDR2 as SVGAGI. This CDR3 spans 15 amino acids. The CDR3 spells CASSYSSGGPPGEYF. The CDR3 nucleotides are TGTGCCAGCAGTTACTCTTCGGGGGGGCCTCCAGGGGAATACTTC.

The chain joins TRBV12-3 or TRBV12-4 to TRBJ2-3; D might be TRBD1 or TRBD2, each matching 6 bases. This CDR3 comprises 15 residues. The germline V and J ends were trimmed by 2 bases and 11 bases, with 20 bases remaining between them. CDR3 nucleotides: TGTGCCAGCAGTTTATGGGGGGCCGGGTTCGAAGGGCAGTATTTT. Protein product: CASSLWGAGFEGQYF.

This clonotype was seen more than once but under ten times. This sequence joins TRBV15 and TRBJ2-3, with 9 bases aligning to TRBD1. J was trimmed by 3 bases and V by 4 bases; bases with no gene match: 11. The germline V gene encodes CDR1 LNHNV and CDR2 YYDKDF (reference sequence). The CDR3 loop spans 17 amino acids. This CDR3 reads CATSTAGGTGFTDTQYF. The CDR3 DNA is TGTGCCACCAGCACAGCCGGTGGGACAGGGTTTACAGATACGCAGTATTTT.

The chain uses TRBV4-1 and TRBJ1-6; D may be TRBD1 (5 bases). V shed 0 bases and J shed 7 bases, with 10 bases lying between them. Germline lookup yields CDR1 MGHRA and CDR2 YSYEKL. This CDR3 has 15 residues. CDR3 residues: CASSQESRENSPLHF. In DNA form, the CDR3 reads TGCGCCAGCAGCCAAGAATCCAGGGAGAATTCACCCCTCCACTTT.